The 8 T cell receptor beta chains below come from one sample, sequenced in a study of T cells expressing NK-cell markers. TCRdb re-analyzed the 5' RACE reads; it lists each CDR3 protein once, without DNA. This listing includes approximately 440,000 distinct CDR3 sequences. Sequenced input: blood T cells: a sorted CD56 or NKG2C T cell subset, CD4+ or CD8+ T cells, or bulk PBMC T cells (not recorded which). Every receptor here comes from a woman in her forties or fifties in good health.

The chain links TRBV30 to TRBJ2-4; the D call of TRBD1 rests on TCRdb alone, since no DNA is present to check it. Germline values: CDR1 GTSNPN, CDR2 SVGIG (reference sequence). The CDR3 is 14 residues long. The CDR3 is CAWSATGVGNIQYF.

CDR3 sequence: CASSLRYGVDEQFF. The chain employs TRBV12-3 or TRBV12-4 and TRBJ2-1. This CDR3 spans 14 amino acids.

V usage is TRBV27 and J usage is TRBJ2-7; the TCRdb D gene call, TRBD1, has no DNA to confirm it. CDR3 size: 14 residues. Germline V gives CDR1 MNHEY, CDR2 SMNVEV (reference sequence). The CDR3 sequence is CASSRWTGGNEQYF.

The rearrangement uses TRBV3-1 and TRBJ1-5. The CDR3 contains 13 residues. CDR1 and CDR2 (germline): LGHDT, YNNKEL (reference sequence). CDR3 region: CASSRPDSQPQHF.

The rearrangement links TRBV11-2 to TRBJ2-1; TCRdb picks TRBD2, but there is no DNA to check that call. Per the germline V gene, CDR1 is SGHAT and CDR2 is FQNNGV. The CDR3 contains 16 residues. CDR3 in amino acids: CASSLRLLAGNNEQFF.

The chain recombines TRBV7-8 with TRBJ2-1; TCRdb's D gene call, TRBD2, goes unchecked for lack of DNA. The germline gives CDR1 SGHVS, CDR2 FQNEAQ. This CDR3 is built from 16 residues. The CDR3 sequence is CASSLAVGGVYNEQFF.

The chain recombines TRBV12-3 or TRBV12-4 with TRBJ2-2; without DNA, the TCRdb call of TRBD1 cannot be checked. CDR3 size: 16 residues. CDR3 sequence reads: CASIGPWTGLTGELFF.

The chain links TRBV4-1 to TRBJ2-3; TCRdb gives TRBD1 as the D gene, but with no DNA this cannot be confirmed. Germline-derived CDR1 and CDR2 are MGHRA and YSYEKL. The CDR3 is 17 amino acids. The CDR3 reads CASSQGGAALPTDTQYF.